This T cell receptor beta chain was sequenced for a study of cytomegalovirus exposure and HLA in healthy donors. Study summary: The approximately 120 validation repertoires and the 666 first-cohort repertoires shared a platform, a later analysis reported.

Profiled with immunoSEQ multiplex PCR; TCRdb holds only in-frame clones, not every one. This sample has 55,000 to 75,000 clones; about 94% occur once, and the top ten carry around 4.5%. There are 17 residues in the CDR3. From germline, CDR1 is SGDLS and CDR2 YYNGEE. Trimming removed 3 bases at V and 4 bases at J, with 21 bases between. Points on this clone: As yet, its antigen is unknown.

Study outcomes and limitations: Most TCR sequences showed up rarely, but some public TCRs showed up in many donors. First-cohort TCR clusters were later found to tend to co-occur in the 90 to 150 validation repertoires. The listing of 150 or so TCR beta chains classed them as cytomegalovirus-associated.

The clonotype was recovered from a man between 18 and 29 years old in good health and CMV-seropositive. V gene TRBV9 combines with J gene TRBJ2-3, with D possibly being TRBD2 (5 bases). The sequenced material came from PBMCs. CDR3 in amino acids: CASSASSGSGGADTQYF. The CDR3 nucleotides read TGTGCCAGCAGCGCCTCCTCGGGGAGTGGAGGTGCAGATACGCAGTATTTT.